These 8 T cell receptor beta chains came from one sample sequenced in a study of OX40 agonist ivuxolimab in advanced cancers. Sequencing used immunoSEQ multiplex PCR; TCRdb keeps in-frame clones, though not all of them. Of approximately 45,000 clones detected, just under 95% appear once; the ten largest clones hold 8% to 13%. The sequences come from CD4+ or CD8+ T cells sorted from blood, collected in a trial of the OX40 agonist ivuxolimab. The receptors here all came from an adult with an advanced solid tumor such as melanoma, head and neck, liver or kidney cancer.

V usage is TRBV27 and J usage is TRBJ2-7; D gene unclear. CDR3 length equals 11 residues. Germline values: CDR1 MNHEY, CDR2 SMNVEV (reference sequence). V lost 3 bases and J 4 bases, leaving 4 bases between the germline ends. The CDR3 region has the DNA TGTGCCAGCAGTTTGGGGTACGAGCAGTACTTC. Translating gives CASSLGYEQYF.

V usage is TRBV9 and J usage is TRBJ2-7; 9 bases line up with TRBD2. CDR3 size: 15 residues. CDR1 is SGDLS and CDR2 is YYNGEE in the germline V gene. V dropped 0 bases and J dropped 4; count of bases not matched to a gene: 5. The CDR3 coding sequence is TGTGCCAGCAGCGTAGTGCTAGCGGGACATTACGAGCAGTACTTC. The encoded protein is CASSVVLAGHYEQYF. Looking up the rest from reference TRBV9 and TRBJ2-7 gives the full variable domain: DSGVTQTPKHLITATGQRVTLRCSPRSGDLSVYWYQQSLDQGLQFLIQYYNGEERAKGNILERFSAQQFPDLHSELNLSSLELGDSALYFCASSVVLAGHYEQYFGPGTRLTVT.

V usage is TRBV19 and J usage is TRBJ1-1; D is unresolved. The CDR3 covers 9 residues. Germline V CDR1 and CDR2: LNHDA, SQIVND (reference sequence). Trimming took 9 bases from V and 4 from J, leaving 3 bases between them. The DNA for the CDR3 is TGTGCCAGACCCACTGAAGCTTTCTTT. Its translation is CARPTEAFF.

This chain links TRBV29-1 with TRBJ1-1; no reliable D call. This CDR3 is 10 amino acids long. Germline V lookup: CDR1 SQVTM, CDR2 ANQGSEA. V was pared by 5 bases and J by 7 bases, with 8 bases between. This chain's CDR3 is CSVYNGEAFF. CDR3 DNA sequence: TGCAGCGTTTACAATGGTGAAGCTTTCTTT. Supplemented by reference TRBV29-1 and TRBJ1-1, the full variable domain reads SAVISQKPSRDICQRGTSLTIQCQVDSQVTMMFWYRQQPGQSLTLIATANQGSEATYESGFVIDKFPISRPNLTFSTLTVSNMSPEDSSIYLCSVYNGEAFFGQGTRLTVV.

The V and J genes are TRBV7-3 and TRBJ2-1; the match to TRBD2 covers 10 bases. CDR3 size: 15 residues. Germline CDR1 is SGHTA and CDR2 is FQGTGA. The ends lost 1 base at V and 4 bases at J; junction bases unmatched: 1. CDR3 amino acids: CASSLILAGYNEQFF. CDR3 coding DNA: TGTGCCAGCAGCTTAATACTAGCGGGGTACAATGAGCAGTTCTTC.

Points on this clone: The same CDR3 is also encoded by other DNA sequences in this sample. This rearrangement joins TRBV27 to TRBJ2-7, with D unresolved. The germline gives CDR1 MNHEY, CDR2 SMNVEV (reference sequence). Trimming left V 2 bases short and J 0 bases short, with 5 bases between. This CDR3 comprises 13 residues. Here the CDR3 reads CASSLANSYEQYF. In nucleotides, the CDR3 is TGTGCCAGCAGTTTAGCCAACTCCTACGAGCAGTACTTC.

This chain joins TRBV6-1 and TRBJ2-7; D is unclear. The CDR3 has 14 residues. Trimming took off 0 bases at V and 2 bases at J, with 8 bases between the two ends. CDR1 MNHNS and CDR2 SASEGT come from the germline V gene. CDR3 coding DNA: TGTGCCAGCAGTGAAGCATCGGCAGCCTACGAGCAGTACTTC. It translates to CASSEASAAYEQYF.

The chain combines TRBV6-5 with TRBJ2-2, with 8 positions matching TRBD1. The CDR3 has 13 residues. V lost 5 bases and J lost 5; bases outside the gene matches: 1. Germline V CDR1 and CDR2: MNHEY, SVGAGI. The CDR3 nucleotides read TGTGCCAGCAGTCGACAGGGGACCGGGGAGCTGTTTTTT. It specifies CASSRQGTGELFF.